Following are 24 T cell receptor beta chains from one sample sequenced in a study of control samples from healthy donors and cancer patients. Measured with immunoSEQ multiplex PCR; TCRdb has only the in-frame clones, and not every one. The table shows tens of thousands of clones, with around four fifths occurring only once. Sequenced: blood. The receptors here all came from a man under 40 in good health.

This chain joins TRBV9 and TRBJ2-3; the match to TRBD2 covers 7 bases. V lost 4 bases, J lost 2 bases, and 7 bases stayed unmatched. The CDR3 extends over 15 amino acids. CDR1 and CDR2 from the germline V gene are SGDLS and YYNGEE. CDR3 bases: TGTGCCAGCAGCTCCGCGGGGGACCTCACAGATACGCAGTATTTT. Amino acids: CASSSAGDLTDTQYF.

The chain joins TRBV19 to TRBJ2-2, with TRBD1 matching 7 bases. V shed 6 bases and J 5 bases; nucleotides not matched to a gene: 9. This CDR3 has 15 residues. Germline lookup yields CDR1 LNHDA and CDR2 SQIVND (reference sequence). CDR3 nucleotide sequence: TGTGCCAGTAGGGTAAAGGGGGCTGGAACCGGGGAGCTGTTTTTT. It encodes CASRVKGAGTGELFF.

This chain links TRBV9 with TRBJ2-2; D remains ambiguous. Looked up from germline, CDR1 is SGDLS and CDR2 is YYNGEE. This CDR3 spans 12 amino acids. Trimming shortened V by 4 bases and J by 3 bases, and 4 bases separated the two germline ends. The CDR3 DNA sequence: TGTGCCAGCAGCATATACACCGGGGAGCTGTTTTTT. Protein: CASSIYTGELFF.

V usage is TRBV19 and J usage is TRBJ1-1, with 7 bases fitting TRBD1. CDR3 length: 13 residues. V was pared by 7 bases and J by 3 bases, with 5 bases of the junction left unmatched. CDR1 is LNHDA and CDR2 is SQIVND in the germline V gene (reference sequence). CDR3 in DNA: TGTGCCAGTAATAGGCAGGGGGACACTGAAGCTTTCTTT. It specifies CASNRQGDTEAFF.

V is TRBV30 and J is TRBJ2-1; TRBD1 matches at 7 bases. Germline V gene sequence: CDR1 GTSNPN, CDR2 SVGIG (reference sequence). CDR3 length: 16 residues. After removal of 3 bases from V and 4 bases from J, the junction contained 12 bases not matched to a gene. The CDR3 sequence is CAWSPQGSGVYNEQFF. CDR3 sequence (DNA): TGTGCCTGGAGCCCACAGGGGAGTGGGGTTTACAATGAGCAGTTCTTC.

The chain uses TRBV19 and TRBJ1-1; D is ambiguous. Per the germline V gene, CDR1 is LNHDA and CDR2 is SQIVND (reference sequence). Trimming removed 3 bases from V and 0 bases from J, with 11 bases in between. The CDR3 contains 15 residues. The CDR3 here is CASSIRVKLNTEAFF. The CDR3 nucleotides read TGTGCCAGTAGTATCCGGGTAAAACTGAACACTGAAGCTTTCTTT.

The V call is TRBV10-1, the J call TRBJ2-1; D is ambiguous. Germline V gene lookup returns CDR1 WNHNN and CDR2 SYGVQD (reference sequence). V lost 3 bases to trimming and J lost 6 bases, with 9 bases between them. The CDR3 spans 13 residues. CDR3 protein: CASSEARSNEQFF. CDR3 sequence (DNA): TGCGCCAGCAGTGAAGCCCGCTCCAATGAGCAGTTCTTC.

The table lists this clone with a few counts. This CDR3 is CASSPTLSGNTIYF. As DNA, the CDR3 is TGTGCCAGCAGTCCGACGTTGTCTGGAAACACCATATATTTT. V and J are TRBV27 and TRBJ1-3, with no clear D. V was cut by 5 bases and J by 1 base, with 9 bases left in between. The germline V gene has CDR1 MNHEY and CDR2 SMNVEV (reference sequence). The CDR3 length is 14 residues.

The J gene is TRBJ2-1, the V gene TRBV7-3; 9 bases align to TRBD2. Germline V lookup: CDR1 SGHTA, CDR2 FQGTGA. V was clipped by 3 bases and J by 7 bases; unmatched bases: 7. CDR3 length equals 15 residues. The CDR3 region is CASSFLAGGQNEQFF. The CDR3 region has the DNA TGTGCCAGCAGCTTCCTCGCGGGGGGGCAAAATGAGCAGTTCTTC.

This clone came up once. This rearrangement joins TRBV19 to TRBJ1-5; D gene ambiguous. CDR3 length equals 15 residues. The V end lost 4 bases, the J end lost 7 bases, and 17 bases lay between the germline ends. In germline, CDR1 is LNHDA, CDR2 SQIVND (reference sequence). CDR3: CASSTYQEVRQPQHF. DNA of the CDR3: TGTGCCAGTAGTACTTACCAGGAGGTCAGGCAGCCCCAGCATTTT. Full variable domain (rest looked up from reference TRBV19 and TRBJ1-5): DGGITQSPKYLFRKEGQNVTLSCEQNLNHDAMYWYRQDPGQGLRLIYYSQIVNDFQKGDIAEGYSVSREKKESFPLTVTSAQKNPTAFYLCASSTYQEVRQPQHFGDGTRLSIL.

The chain joins TRBV5-4 to TRBJ2-1; TRBD2 matches at 14 bases. V lost 4 bases, J lost 5 bases, and 11 bases stayed unmatched. This CDR3 spans 18 amino acids. Germline CDR1 reads SGHNT; CDR2 reads YYREEE (reference sequence). The CDR3 coding sequence is TGTGCCAGCAGCGGACTAGCGGGGGGCCCCCTGAGAGACAATGAGCAGTTCTTC. Translation gives CASSGLAGGPLRDNEQFF. Full variable domain (missing parts from reference TRBV5-4 and TRBJ2-1): ETGVTQSPTHLIKTRGQQVTLRCSSQSGHNTVSWYQQALGQGPQFIFQYYREEENGRGNFPPRFSGLQFPNYSSELNVNALELDDSALYLCASSGLAGGPLRDNEQFFGPGTRLTVL.

CDR3 loop: CASSYSQQNYGYTF. The CDR3 region has the DNA TGTGCCAGCAGTTACTCACAGCAAAACTATGGCTACACCTTC. V and J are TRBV6-5 and TRBJ1-2; no definite D call. The CDR3 is 14 amino acids. V was pared by 0 bases and J by 2 bases, with 7 bases between. Germline CDR1 reads MNHEY; CDR2 reads SVGAGI.

J is TRBJ1-3 and V is TRBV6-5; 12 bases line up with TRBD1. Germline CDR1 reads MNHEY; CDR2 reads SVGAGI. The length of the CDR3 is 14 residues. V lost 9 bases to trimming and J lost 6 bases; unmatched junction nucleotides: 6. The CDR3 coding sequence is TGTGCCAGTCAACTGGGACAGGGGGCAAACACCATATATTTT. Its translation is CASQLGQGANTIYF.

This clone was detected only once. The CDR3 bases are TGTGCCAGCTCGAGGGGGGAAGATACGCAGTATTTT. Its translation is CASSRGEDTQYF. V usage is TRBV2 and J usage is TRBJ2-3; D is perhaps TRBD1 or TRBD2 (6 bases each). V lost 8 bases and J 5 bases, leaving 11 bases between the germline ends. CDR3 size: 12 residues. Germline-derived CDR1 and CDR2 are SNHLY and FYNNEI.

V and J are TRBV9 and TRBJ2-5; tentatively, D is TRBD2 (7 bases). The germline V and J ends were trimmed by 3 bases and 5 bases, with 17 bases remaining between them. The CDR3 spans 15 residues. Germline CDR1 is SGDLS and CDR2 is YYNGEE. For the CDR3, the DNA is TGTGCCAGCAGCGCGATACAGGGAGGGTTTGAGACCCAGTACTTC. This encodes CASSAIQGGFETQYF.

The J gene is TRBJ1-2, the V gene TRBV11-2; 9 bases map to TRBD1. From germline, CDR1 is SGHAT and CDR2 FQNNGV. The CDR3 has 15 amino acids. V was clipped by 5 bases and J by 3 bases; unmatched bases: 7. CDR3 loop: CASSKDRGVYYGYTF. CDR3 nucleotide sequence: TGTGCCAGCAGCAAGGACAGGGGCGTCTACTATGGCTACACCTTC.

As concerns this clone: This sample also contains other DNA sequences that code for the same CDR3. The chain has TRBV12-3 or TRBV12-4 and TRBJ1-2, with TRBD1 matching over 7 bases. CDR3 length equals 13 residues. Losses at the gene ends were 2 bases for V and 8 bases for J; bases not matched to a gene: 5. The CDR3 loop is CASSLRTGGGYTF. CDR3 nucleotides: TGTGCCAGCAGTTTACGGACAGGTGGCGGCTACACCTTC.

The rearrangement joins TRBV5-1 to TRBJ1-1; tentative D call: TRBD1 (5 bases). The V gene's germline CDR1 is SGHRS and CDR2 YFSETQ. The CDR3 runs 14 residues. V lost 8 bases and J 1 base, leaving 15 bases between the germline ends. The CDR3 DNA is TGCGCCAGTCAGACAGTGCCCCCGAACACTGAAGCTTTCTTT. Its protein product is CASQTVPPNTEAFF.

The genes are TRBV6-1 and TRBJ1-3; D might be TRBD1 (5 bases). V lost 3 bases, J lost 0 bases, and 12 bases lay in between. The CDR3 covers 16 residues. In germline, CDR1 is MNHNS, CDR2 SASEGT. The CDR3 region is CASSDWGPYSGNTIYF. The CDR3 nucleotides are TGTGCCAGCAGTGATTGGGGACCGTACTCTGGAAACACCATATATTTT.

The chain links TRBV7-9 to TRBJ1-5; maybe TRBD1 (5 bases). CDR1 and CDR2 (germline): SEHNR, FQNEAQ (reference sequence). Trimming removed 5 bases from V and 5 bases from J, with 13 bases in between. The CDR3 runs 14 residues. CDR3 nucleotide sequence: TGTGCCAGCAGCCTGGGGCCGGAGGATCAGCCCCAGCATTTT. It specifies CASSLGPEDQPQHF. The complete variable domain, with remaining parts taken from reference TRBV7-9 and TRBJ1-5, reads DTGVSQNPRHKITKRGQNVTFRCDPISEHNRLYWYRQTLGQGPEFLTYFQNEAQLEKSRLLSDRFSAERPKGSFSTLEIQRTEQGDSAMYLCASSLGPEDQPQHFGDGTRLSIL.

This chain joins TRBV5-1 and TRBJ1-1; the D is unclear. This CDR3 contains 15 residues. Germline CDR1 is SGHRS and CDR2 is YFSETQ. V was shortened by 4 bases and J by 0 bases, with 13 bases between the two germline ends. In nucleotides, the CDR3 is TGCGCCAGCAGCGTCTTGGGTCTCATGAACACTGAAGCTTTCTTT. Its protein is CASSVLGLMNTEAFF. Drawing the rest from reference TRBV5-1 and TRBJ1-1, the complete variable domain is KAGVTQTPRYLIKTRGQQVTLSCSPISGHRSVSWYQQTPGQGLQFLFEYFSETQRNKGNFPGRFSGRQFSNSRSEMNVSTLELGDSALYLCASSVLGLMNTEAFFGQGTRLTVV.

The chain is built from TRBV6-5 and TRBJ1-5; unclear D gene. This CDR3 comprises 15 residues. Per germline, CDR1 MNHEY and CDR2 SVGAGI. V lost 6 bases, J lost 5 bases, and 17 bases lay in between. This chain's CDR3 is CASRPLQAWYQPQHF. In DNA form, the CDR3 reads TGTGCCAGCAGACCTCTACAAGCATGGTATCAGCCCCAGCATTTT.

This CDR3 is CASSADTGLTSNQPQHF. The CDR3 DNA sequence: TGTGCCAGCAGTGCGGACACCGGGCTCACTAGCAATCAGCCCCAGCATTTT. The rearrangement uses TRBV6-1 and TRBJ1-5; perhaps TRBD1 as D (5 bases). Germline CDR1 and CDR2: MNHNS and SASEGT. This CDR3 has 17 residues. V was trimmed by 4 bases and J by 0 bases, leaving 16 bases between them.

V and J are TRBV2 and TRBJ1-2; possibly TRBD1 for D (5 bases). The CDR3 runs 13 residues. The germline V and J ends were trimmed by 10 bases and 4 bases, with 16 bases remaining between them. Germline V gene lookup returns CDR1 SNHLY and CDR2 FYNNEI. CDR3 protein: CATLEGLVYGYTF. CDR3 coding DNA: TGTGCCACCCTGGAGGGGCTGGTCTATGGCTACACCTTC.